This T cell receptor beta chain was profiled in a study of shared clonotypes between healthy human individuals. Study-level points and caveats: Shared across several donors were 4% to 6% of the naive CD4 clonotypes. Researchers sampled only blood; tissue repertoires likely differ.

On this clone: Its antigen is undetermined.

The authors distributed each subset's genomic DNA evenly over several immunoSEQ plates. Only in-frame clones appear in the TCRdb table, and some are missing; sequencing was by immunoSEQ multiplex PCR. Altogether around 1.5 million clones are present, 98% being singletons, with the ten largest covering around 0.45%. CDR1 is SGHDN, CDR2 FVKESK, per germline. The length of the CDR3 is 18 residues. The J segment lost 3 bases and the V segment lost 2 bases, leaving 7 bases of the junction unmatched. The rearrangement links TRBV14 to TRBJ2-1; TRBD2 matches at 13 bases. Specimen: naive CD4+ T cells sorted from blood. Subset specified: CD45RA+ positively selected. The source is a man aged 25-45 years in good health. The CDR3: CASSQRLAGGAIYNEQFF. The CDR3 DNA reads as TGTGCCAGCAGCCAAAGACTAGCGGGAGGCGCGATCTACAATGAGCAGTTCTTC.